This T cell receptor (beta chain) was profiled in a study of cytomegalovirus exposure and HLA in healthy donors. Study background: The use of the same platform for the approximately 130 validation repertoires and the 600 to 800 first-cohort repertoires was reported by a later analysis.

Repertoires were generated with immunoSEQ multiplex PCR, while TCRdb's copy carries only in-frame clones and drops some. The sample records roughly 150,000 clones, approximately 96% being singletons. The CDR3 has 12 residues. V lost 5 bases to trimming and J lost 10 bases, with 14 bases between them. CDR1 and CDR2 from the germline V gene are PRHDT and FYEKMQ (reference sequence). This clonotype was sampled from a woman aged 18-29 years in good health and CMV-seronegative. The material sequenced was PBMCs. This chain uses TRBV13 with TRBJ2-5; D gene uncertain. The CDR3 region is CASSGSTSGQYF. The CDR3 region has the DNA TGTGCCAGCAGCGGATCTACATCGGGCCAGTACTTC.